This record covers a single TCR beta chain. Antigen: not known. This entry is derived from a study of a mutant IDH1 vaccine in newly diagnosed glioma. Measured with immunoSEQ multiplex PCR; TCRdb has only the in-frame clones, and not every one. The sample has tens of thousands of clones, more than 70% seen once. As for time point: week 35, safety follow-up. Doses of 300 ug of mutant IDH1 20-mer peptide were given with topical imiquimod. The germline CDR1 and CDR2 sequences are SEHNR and FQNEAQ (reference sequence). The CDR3 extends over 18 amino acids. Trimming took 1 base from V and 2 from J, leaving 21 bases between them.

J is TRBJ2-7 and V is TRBV7-9; D gene ambiguous. The receptor was isolated from a man aged 18 to 29 with glioma. The material was PBMCs, obtained from a glioma patient whose treatment included an IDH1 peptide vaccine. The CDR3 region is CASSLELGWSDKTYEQYF. The DNA for the CDR3 is TGTGCCAGCAGCTTAGAATTGGGTTGGAGCGATAAAACCTACGAGCAGTACTTC.